This record looks at one TCR beta chain sequence and its context. Its specificity is unknown. The sample is drawn from a study of cytomegalovirus exposure and HLA in healthy donors. Study conclusions and caveats: With DRB1 most and HLA-C fewest, TCR association rates differed between HLA loci in a later analysis. A previous analysis found most TCR beta V segments productive roughly 90% or roughly 30% of the time.

PCR primers comprised 60 Vbeta and 13 Jbeta primers. The method was immunoSEQ multiplex PCR; TCRdb's version includes in-frame clones alone and lacks a portion of them. This table has fewer than 250,000 clones, around 86% appearing once. Healthy individuals who donated bone marrow served as the donors. The V gene's germline CDR1 is SGHTA and CDR2 FQGNSA. The CDR3 totals 15 residues. Trimming took 0 bases from V and 0 from J, leaving 6 bases between them. The sequenced material came from PBMCs. The clonotype was recovered from a woman under 30 in good health and CMV-seronegative. V and J are TRBV7-2 and TRBJ1-3; no reliable D call. Written as DNA, the CDR3 is TGTGCCAGCAGCTTAGCCGAACACTCTGGAAACACCATATATTTT. It specifies CASSLAEHSGNTIYF.